This TCR beta chain was obtained from a study of control samples from healthy donors and cancer patients. The germline V gene encodes CDR1 MNHEY and CDR2 SVGEGT. This CDR3 comprises 15 residues. With 2 bases removed from V and 5 bases from J, the gap between germline ends came to 13 bases. Sequenced by immunoSEQ multiplex PCR; TCRdb stores in-frame clones only, minus some. The sample yields 55,000 to 85,000 clones, more than 70% seen once. The rearrangement uses TRBV6-2 or TRBV6-3 and TRBJ2-1; D call uncertain. The sample consisted of PBMCs. The sequence was collected from a woman between 50 and 59 years old with head and neck cancer. The DNA of the CDR3 is TGTGCCAGCAGTTACGGGCCCCCCCGAGACAATGAGCAGTTCTTC. This encodes CASSYGPPRDNEQFF.